This T cell receptor beta chain was captured by sequencing in a study of cytomegalovirus exposure and HLA in healthy donors. The PCR contained 60 Vbeta and 13 Jbeta primers. The protocol was immunoSEQ multiplex PCR, while the TCRdb copy is restricted to in-frame clones and leaves out a portion. The sample consists of about 120,000 clones, 79% of them appearing once. The V gene end was trimmed by 3 bases and the J gene end by 3 bases; junction bases not matched to a gene: 7. This CDR3 is built from 15 residues. CDR1 is LGHNA, CDR2 YNFKEQ, per germline. The chain is built from TRBV4-2 and TRBJ2-5; 7 bases agree with TRBD2. The TCR comes from a man aged 25-40 years in good health and CMV-seropositive. The sequenced sample was PBMCs. The CDR3 loop is CASSHGGGRKETQYF. DNA of the CDR3: TGTGCCAGCAGCCACGGCGGGGGAAGAAAAGAGACCCAGTACTTC.